This TCR beta chain was profiled in a study of cytomegalovirus exposure and HLA in healthy donors. Study-wide points: Fewer than 20,000 TCR beta sequences were associated with HLA alleles at 0.05 false discovery rate in a later analysis.

CDR1 is MGHRA, CDR2 YSYEKL, per germline. V lost 3 bases, J lost 0 bases, and 6 bases stayed unmatched. The CDR3 spans 16 residues. Primers included in the PCR were 60 Vbeta and 13 Jbeta primers. TCRdb's table, derived via immunoSEQ multiplex PCR, lists solely in-frame clones and lacks some. This table has under 150,000 clones, approximately 85% appearing once. About this clone itself: Its matching antigen is unknown.

This rearrangement joins TRBV4-1 to TRBJ2-7; TRBD1 matches 9 bases. This receptor was obtained from a boy younger than 18 in good health and CMV-seronegative. Sequencing used PBMCs. Written as DNA, the CDR3 is TGCGCCAGCAGCCAGGGGACAGGGCTTTCCTCCTACGAGCAGTACTTC. It specifies CASSQGTGLSSYEQYF.